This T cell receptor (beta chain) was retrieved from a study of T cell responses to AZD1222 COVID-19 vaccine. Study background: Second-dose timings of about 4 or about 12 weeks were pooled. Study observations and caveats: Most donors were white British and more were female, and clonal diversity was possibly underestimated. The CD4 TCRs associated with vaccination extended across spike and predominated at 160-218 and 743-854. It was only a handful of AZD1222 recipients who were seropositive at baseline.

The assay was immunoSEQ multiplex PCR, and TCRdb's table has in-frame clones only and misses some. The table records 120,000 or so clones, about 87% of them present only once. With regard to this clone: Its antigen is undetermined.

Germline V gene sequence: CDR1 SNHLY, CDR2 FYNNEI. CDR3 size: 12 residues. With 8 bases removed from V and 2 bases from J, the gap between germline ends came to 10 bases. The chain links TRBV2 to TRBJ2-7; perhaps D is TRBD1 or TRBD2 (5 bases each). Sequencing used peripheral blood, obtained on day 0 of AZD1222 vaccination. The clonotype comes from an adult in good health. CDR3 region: CASRDPTYEQYF. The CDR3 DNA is TGTGCCAGCCGGGACCCTACCTACGAGCAGTACTTC.